Here is one T cell receptor beta chain with its context. Its specificity is unknown. Profiling relied on immunoSEQ multiplex PCR, and the TCRdb table lists in-frame clones only, not all of them. The sample lists 40,000 to 60,000 clones; roughly 90% were seen once. This sample stems from a study of chemoradiotherapy in HPV16-positive cancers. Study in general: Functional T-cell assays on a couple of HPV16-positive patients' cells defined candidate HPV-specific clones and common TCR motifs. Notes on the study in general: Only a couple of HPV16-positive patients supplied the functional HPV-specificity definition. Candidate HPV-specific clones and E7-related TCR motifs grew in tumor during treatment.

V was trimmed by 5 bases and J by 5 bases, leaving 10 bases between them. The germline gives CDR1 SGHNT, CDR2 YENEEA. The CDR3 spans 12 residues. Repeated repertoire sampling spanned the course of chemoradiotherapy. The specimen was blood, collected from a patient who underwent chemoradiotherapy. The V and J genes are TRBV11-3 and TRBJ2-7; TRBD1 might be the D (6 bases). This receptor was obtained from a human donor with HPV-associated anogenital cancer. The CDR3 nucleotides are TGTGCCAGCAGCGGGGACAACCACGAGCAGTACTTC. Amino acids: CASSGDNHEQYF.